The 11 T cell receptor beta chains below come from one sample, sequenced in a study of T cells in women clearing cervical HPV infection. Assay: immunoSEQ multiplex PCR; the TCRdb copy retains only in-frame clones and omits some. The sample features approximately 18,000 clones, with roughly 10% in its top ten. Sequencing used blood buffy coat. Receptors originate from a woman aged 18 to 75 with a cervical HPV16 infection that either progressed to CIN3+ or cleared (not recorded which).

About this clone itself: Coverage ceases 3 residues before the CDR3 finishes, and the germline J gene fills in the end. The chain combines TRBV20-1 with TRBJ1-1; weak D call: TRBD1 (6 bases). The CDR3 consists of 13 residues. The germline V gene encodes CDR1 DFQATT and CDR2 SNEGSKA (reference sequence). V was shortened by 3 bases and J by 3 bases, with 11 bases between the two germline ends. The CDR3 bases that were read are TGCAGTGCTAGTCAGGGGATGGACACTGAA. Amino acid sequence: CSASQGMDTE. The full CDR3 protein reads CSASQGMDTEAFF.

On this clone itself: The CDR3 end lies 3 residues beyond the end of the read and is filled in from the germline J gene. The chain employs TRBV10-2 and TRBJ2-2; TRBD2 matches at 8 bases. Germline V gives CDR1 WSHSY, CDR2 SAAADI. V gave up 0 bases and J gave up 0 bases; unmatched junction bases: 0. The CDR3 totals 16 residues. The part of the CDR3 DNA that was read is TGCGCCAGCAGTGAGTCGCGGGGGGCGAACACCGGGGAG. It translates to CASSESRGANTGE. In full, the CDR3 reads CASSESRGANTGELFF.

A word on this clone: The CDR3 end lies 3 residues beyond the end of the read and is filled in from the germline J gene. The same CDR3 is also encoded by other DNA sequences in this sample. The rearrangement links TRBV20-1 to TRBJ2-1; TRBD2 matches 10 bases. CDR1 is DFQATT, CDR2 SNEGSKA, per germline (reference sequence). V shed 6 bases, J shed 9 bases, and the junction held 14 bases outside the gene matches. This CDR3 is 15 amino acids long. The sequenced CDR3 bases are TGCAGTGCCAGAACGTTAAGCGGGAGGGCCGGTGAG. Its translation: CSARTLSGRAGE. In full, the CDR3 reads CSARTLSGRAGEQFF.

The CDR3: CASSDQGPGELFF. CDR3 DNA (partial): TGCGCCAGCAGTGATCAAGGCCCCGGGGAG. The chain joins TRBV10-1 to TRBJ2-2; D ambiguous. With the read ending 3 residues before the CDR3 end, the germline J gene is used to fill in that end. The CDR3 has 13 residues. In germline, CDR1 is WNHNN, CDR2 SYGVQD (reference sequence). The ends were cut back, 3 bases at V and 6 bases at J, with 8 bases in the middle.

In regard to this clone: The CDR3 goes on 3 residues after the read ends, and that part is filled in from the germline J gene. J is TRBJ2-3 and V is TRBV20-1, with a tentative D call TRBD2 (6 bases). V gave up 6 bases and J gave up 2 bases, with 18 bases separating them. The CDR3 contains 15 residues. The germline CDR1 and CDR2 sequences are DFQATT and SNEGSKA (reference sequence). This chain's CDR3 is CSAEERAGVTDTQYF. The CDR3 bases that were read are TGCAGTGCGGAGGAAAGAGCGGGTGTCACAGATACG.

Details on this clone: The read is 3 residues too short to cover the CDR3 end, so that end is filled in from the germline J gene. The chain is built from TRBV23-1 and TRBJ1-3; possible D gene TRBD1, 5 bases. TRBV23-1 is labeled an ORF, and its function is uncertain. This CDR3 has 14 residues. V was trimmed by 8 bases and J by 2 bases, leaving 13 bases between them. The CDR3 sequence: CASPGYSPGNTIYF. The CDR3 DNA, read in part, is TGCGCCAGCCCAGGGTACAGCCCTGGAAACACC.

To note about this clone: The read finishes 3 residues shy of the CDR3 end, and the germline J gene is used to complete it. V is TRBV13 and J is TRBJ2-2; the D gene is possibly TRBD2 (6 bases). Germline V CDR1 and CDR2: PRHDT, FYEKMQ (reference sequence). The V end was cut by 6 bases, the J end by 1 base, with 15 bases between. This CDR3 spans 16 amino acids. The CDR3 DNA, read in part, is TGTGCCAGCAGATCACGGGACTGGAAGAACACCGGGGAG. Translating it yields CASRSRDWKNTGE. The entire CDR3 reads CASRSRDWKNTGELFF.

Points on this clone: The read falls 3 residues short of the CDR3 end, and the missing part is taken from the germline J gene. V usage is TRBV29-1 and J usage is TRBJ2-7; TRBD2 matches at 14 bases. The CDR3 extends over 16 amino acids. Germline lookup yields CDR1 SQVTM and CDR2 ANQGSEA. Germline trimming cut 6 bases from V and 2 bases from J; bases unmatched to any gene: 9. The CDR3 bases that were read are TGCAGCGTCCGACAGGGACTAGCGGGAGAAGCCTACGAG. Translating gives CSVRQGLAGEAYE. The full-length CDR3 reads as CSVRQGLAGEAYEQYF.

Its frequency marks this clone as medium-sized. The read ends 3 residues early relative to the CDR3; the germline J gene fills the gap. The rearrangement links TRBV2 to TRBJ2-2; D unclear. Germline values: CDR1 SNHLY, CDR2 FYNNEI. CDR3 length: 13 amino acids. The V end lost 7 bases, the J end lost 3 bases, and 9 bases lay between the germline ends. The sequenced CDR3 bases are TGTGCCAGCACACTCGAACACACCGGGGAG. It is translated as CASTLEHTGE. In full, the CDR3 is CASTLEHTGELFF.

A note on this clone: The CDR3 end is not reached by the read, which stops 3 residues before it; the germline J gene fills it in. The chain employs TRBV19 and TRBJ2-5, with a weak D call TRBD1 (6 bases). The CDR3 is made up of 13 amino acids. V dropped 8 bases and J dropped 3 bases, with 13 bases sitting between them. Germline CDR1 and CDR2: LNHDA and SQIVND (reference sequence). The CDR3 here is CASSVQGKETQYF. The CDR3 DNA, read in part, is TGTGCCAGTTCGGTACAGGGAAAAGAGACC. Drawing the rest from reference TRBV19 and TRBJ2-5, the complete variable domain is DGGITQSPKYLFRKEGQNVTLSCEQNLNHDAMYWYRQDPGQGLRLIYYSQIVNDFQKGDIAEGYSVSREKKESFPLTVTSAQKNPTAFYLCASSVQGKETQYFGPGTRLLVL.

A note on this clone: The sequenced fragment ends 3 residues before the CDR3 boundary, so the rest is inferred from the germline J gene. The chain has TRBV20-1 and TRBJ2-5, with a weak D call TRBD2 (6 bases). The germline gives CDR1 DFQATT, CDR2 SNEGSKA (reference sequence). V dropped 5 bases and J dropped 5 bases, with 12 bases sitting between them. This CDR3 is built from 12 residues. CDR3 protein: CSASQEGETQYF. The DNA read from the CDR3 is TGCAGTGCTTCACAGGAGGGCGAGACC.